The sequence of this T cell receptor beta chain was determined in a study of T cells in Graves' hyperthyroidism and ophthalmopathy. Whole-study results and caveats: Most clonotypes that expanded in the thyroid above 0.001 also showed up in blood.

Using RNA transcripts as the source, TCR beta CDR3 regions were amplified. First-round RT-PCR with HTBI primers amplified the TCR CDR3 region. TCRdb re-derived calls from the multiplex PCR reads in MiXCR, one entry per CDR3 protein. The sample contains 500,000 to 650,000 distinct CDR3 sequences, just under 20% of which appear only once. A patient was excluded if there was uncontrolled infection, other autoimmune disease, pregnancy or lactation. The diagnostic basis comprised clinical symptoms, serum thyroxine and TRAb, thyroid ultrasound and orbital computed tomography. Fresh peripheral blood, around 9.5 ml, yielded the PBMCs. Worth noting for this clonotype: Its antigen is unidentified.

Germline V gene data show CDR1 as LGHNA and CDR2 as YSLEER. Trimming removed 1 base from V and 5 bases from J, with 6 bases in between. The CDR3 totals 13 residues. The receptor was derived from a man in his forties or fifties with Graves' ophthalmopathy. This chain joins TRBV4-3 and TRBJ2-1; D is unresolved. The sample comprised blood. This chain's CDR3 is CASSQGSNNEQFF. CDR3 DNA sequence: TGCGCCAGCAGCCAAGGATCGAACAATGAGCAGTTCTTC.